This entry concerns a single T cell receptor (beta chain). In the authors' methods: From reference gene primer amplification, estimates of nucleated cell counts were derived. Clones were read by immunoSEQ multiplex PCR, and TCRdb kept only the in-frame ones, dropping some. That table is the source of V, J and clone size, and D and trimming were worked out from the DNA. Among roughly 200,000 clones, 87% were seen once, and the ten largest hold 9.5% to 15%. The data are from a study of blood T cell repertoires in COVID-19. The germline V gene encodes CDR1 MDHEN and CDR2 SYDVKM. Trimming took 7 bases from V and 4 from J; bases not matched to a gene: 6. The length of the CDR3 is 13 residues.

The clonotype originates from a woman aged 18-29 years who had recovered from COVID-19. Sequences were obtained from peripheral blood. The chain employs TRBV28 and TRBJ1-2; 7 nucleotides align to TRBD1. This CDR3 is CASTIGTAYGYTF. Here the CDR3 DNA reads TGTGCCAGCACCATCGGGACAGCCTATGGCTACACCTTC.